What follows are 15 T cell receptor beta chains derived from one specimen sequenced in a study of blood T cell repertoires in COVID-19. Sequencing was performed with immunoSEQ multiplex PCR; in TCRdb, only in-frame clones are kept and a portion is missing. The table shows 50,000 to 65,000 clones, with around 87% occurring only once. The specimen sequenced was peripheral blood. Source of these receptors: a human donor in a cohort sampled during active COVID-19.

The CDR3 sequence is CASSISGATDTQYF. In DNA form, the CDR3 reads TGTGCCAGTAGTATAAGCGGTGCCACAGATACGCAGTATTTT. The chain has TRBV19 and TRBJ2-3; possibly TRBD2 for D (5 bases). Germline V gives CDR1 LNHDA, CDR2 SQIVND (reference sequence). The V gene lost 2 bases and the J gene lost 2 bases, with 8 bases spanning the gap. The CDR3 totals 14 residues. Based on the CDR3 plus reference TRBV19 and TRBJ2-3, the full variable domain is DGGITQSPKYLFRKEGQNVTLSCEQNLNHDAMYWYRQDPGQGLRLIYYSQIVNDFQKGDIAEGYSVSREKKESFPLTVTSAQKNPTAFYLCASSISGATDTQYFGPGTRLTVL.

V is TRBV12-5 and J is TRBJ2-7; maybe TRBD1 (6 bases). Germline-derived CDR1 and CDR2 are LGHNT and FRNRAP. V lost 4 bases, J lost 0 bases, and 16 bases lay in between. CDR3 length: 16 amino acids. As DNA, the CDR3 is TGTGCTAGTGGTTCGGCAGGGGTAGCAAGCTCCTACGAGCAGTACTTC. It translates to CASGSAGVASSYEQYF.

V gene TRBV5-6 combines with J gene TRBJ2-7; 7 nucleotides agree with TRBD1. Per germline, CDR1 SGHDT and CDR2 YYEEEE. Losses at the gene ends were 5 bases for V and 3 bases for J; bases not matched to a gene: 8. The CDR3 covers 14 residues. The CDR3 region has the DNA TGTGCCAGCAGTCCCCGACAGGGATACTACGAGCAGTACTTC. Its protein is CASSPRQGYYEQYF.

This sequence joins TRBV9 and TRBJ1-1; D is unclear. This CDR3 has 13 amino acids. Germline V lookup: CDR1 SGDLS, CDR2 YYNGEE. Trimming stripped 1 base from V and 4 bases from J, with 8 bases between. CDR3 region: CASSVTLSTEAFF. The CDR3 DNA is TGTGCCAGCAGCGTAACCCTGAGCACTGAAGCTTTCTTT.

This clone was recorded once. V usage is TRBV6-5 and J usage is TRBJ1-2, with 9 bases fitting TRBD1. The CDR3 contains 14 residues. V shed 6 bases, J shed 4 bases, and the junction held 6 bases outside the gene matches. Germline V gene data show CDR1 as MNHEY and CDR2 as SVGAGI. Written as DNA, the CDR3 is TGTGCCAGCAGAAACAGGGGGCTCTTCTATGGCTACACCTTC. Its translation is CASRNRGLFYGYTF.

The V gene is TRBV7-9, the J gene TRBJ2-4; TRBD2 aligns across 14 bases. CDR1 is SEHNR and CDR2 is FQNEAQ in the germline V gene (reference sequence). J gave up 11 bases and V 6 bases, and 3 bases lay outside the gene matches. This CDR3 has 13 residues. CDR3 DNA: TGTGCCAGCAGGGAGGGACTAGCGGGAGTTCAGTACTTC. This encodes CASREGLAGVQYF.

The rearrangement uses TRBV7-2 and TRBJ2-7; D may be TRBD2 (5 bases). In germline, CDR1 is SGHTA, CDR2 FQGNSA. Trimming stripped 1 base from V and 9 bases from J, with 16 bases between. The CDR3 spans 14 residues. CDR3 amino acids: CASSLGLAGLSQYF. CDR3 DNA: TGTGCCAGCAGCTTAGGTCTAGCAGGTTTGTCGCAGTACTTC.

The chain employs TRBV4-2 and TRBJ1-5; D is undetermined. Trimming took off 4 bases at V and 0 bases at J, with 7 bases between the two ends. Germline V gives CDR1 LGHNA, CDR2 YNFKEQ. CDR3 length: 14 amino acids. The CDR3 sequence is CASSLQYSNQPQHF. The CDR3 DNA reads TGTGCCAGCAGCCTTCAGTATAGCAATCAGCCCCAGCATTTT.

The chain combines TRBV7-9 with TRBJ2-7; D is unresolved. V was shortened by 1 base and J by 0 bases, with 13 bases between the two germline ends. The CDR3 has 16 residues. CDR1 is SEHNR and CDR2 is FQNEAQ in the germline V gene (reference sequence). The CDR3 DNA is TGTGCCAGCAGCTTAGATGTGAGTTCGAGCTCCTACGAGCAGTACTTC. It translates to CASSLDVSSSSYEQYF. Full variable domain (remainder filled in from reference TRBV7-9 and TRBJ2-7): DTGVSQNPRHKITKRGQNVTFRCDPISEHNRLYWYRQTLGQGPEFLTYFQNEAQLEKSRLLSDRFSAERPKGSFSTLEIQRTEQGDSAMYLCASSLDVSSSSYEQYFGPGTRLTVT.

In DNA form, the CDR3 reads TGTGCCAGCAGCCTTGGGAGAACCACGAATGAGCAGTTCTTC. Translating it yields CASSLGRTTNEQFF. The genes are TRBV9 and TRBJ2-1, with D tentatively TRBD2 (5 bases). The CDR3 totals 14 residues. Trimming took 4 bases from V and 7 from J, leaving 15 bases between them. CDR1 and CDR2 (germline): SGDLS, YYNGEE.

This chain uses TRBV11-3 with TRBJ1-6; D not resolved. V was trimmed by 1 base and J by 7 bases, leaving 5 bases between them. The CDR3 is 13 amino acids. Germline V gene sequence: CDR1 SGHNT, CDR2 YENEEA. Written as DNA, the CDR3 is TGTGCCAGCAGCTTAGGAGTCAATTCACCCCTCCACTTT. It specifies CASSLGVNSPLHF.

V is TRBV7-6 and J is TRBJ1-2, with 9 bases fitting TRBD1. Looked up from germline, CDR1 is SGHVS and CDR2 is FNYEAQ. The ends lost 2 bases at V and 7 bases at J; junction bases unmatched: 8. The CDR3 has 15 amino acids. The chain's CDR3 is CASSLQGTGSSGYTF. CDR3 DNA: TGTGCCAGCAGCTTACAAGGGACAGGGAGTTCTGGCTACACCTTC.

The chain uses TRBV3-1 (or the pseudogene TRBV3-2) and TRBJ1-6; D unresolved. The V end lost 3 bases, the J end lost 1 base, and 13 bases lay between the germline ends. The CDR3 has 17 residues. From germline, CDR1 is LGHDT and CDR2 YNNKEL (reference sequence). The CDR3 DNA follows: TGTGCCAGCAGCCATGGCCCAGGAAAATCCTATAATTCACCCCTCCACTTT. Translation: CASSHGPGKSYNSPLHF.

The chain joins TRBV5-1 to TRBJ2-1, with TRBD1 as a possible D gene (5 bases). This CDR3 contains 13 residues. CDR1 is SGHRS and CDR2 is YFSETQ in the germline V gene. The germline V and J ends were trimmed by 0 bases and 6 bases, with 7 bases remaining between them. CDR3 in amino acids: CASSLDRPNEQFF. CDR3 nucleotide sequence: TGCGCCAGCAGCTTGGACAGGCCCAATGAGCAGTTCTTC.

The chain combines TRBV18 with TRBJ2-5, with D unresolved. The V gene's germline CDR1 is KGHSH and CDR2 LQKENI. CDR3 length equals 14 residues. The V end lost 2 bases, the J end lost 5 bases, and 12 bases lay between the germline ends. The DNA of the CDR3 is TGTGCCAGCTCACCATCCCTAGGAGAGGAGACCCAGTACTTC. It translates to CASSPSLGEETQYF.